This T cell receptor (beta chain) was recovered during a study of T cell responses to AZD1222 COVID-19 vaccine. Study-wide findings and caveats: Donors were mostly white British, more females; clonal diversity possibly underestimated. Nearly half of spike-specific TCRs reportedly target variant regions that are unmutated in the B.1.351 and B.1.1.7 variants.

Assay used: immunoSEQ multiplex PCR; TCRdb lists only in-frame clones, some missing. The data show some 100,000 clones, 92% seen once. Analysis merged second doses at about 4 or about 12 weeks. As for this clone: Its antigen is unknown.

V was shortened by 6 bases and J by 0 bases, with 15 bases between the two germline ends. The CDR3 is 16 amino acids. CDR1 and CDR2 from the germline V gene are SNHLY and FYNNEI. The source of this sequence is an adult who received the AZD1222 COVID-19 vaccine. The chain recombines TRBV2 with TRBJ2-1, with D perhaps matching TRBD1 (5 bases). The sequencing used peripheral blood, collected 28 days after the second AZD1222 dose. CDR3 sequence reads: CASSSRTRSSYNEQFF. CDR3 sequence (DNA): TGTGCCAGCAGCTCAAGGACACGGAGCTCCTACAATGAGCAGTTCTTC.